Each of the 17 T cell receptor beta chains below was sequenced from the same sample in a study of cytomegalovirus exposure and HLA in healthy donors. PCR used 60 Vbeta primers and 13 Jbeta primers. Assay: immunoSEQ multiplex PCR; the TCRdb copy retains only in-frame clones and omits some. The sample includes about 110,000 clones, about 13% of them seen just once. What was sequenced was PBMCs. The receptors come from a man aged 40-49 years in good health and CMV-seropositive.

The rearrangement joins TRBV7-9 to TRBJ2-7, with 9 nucleotides matching TRBD1. The CDR3 sequence is 16 residues long. With 3 bases clipped from V and 5 bases from J, the junction kept 11 bases outside the gene matches. CDR1 SEHNR and CDR2 FQNEAQ come from the germline V gene (reference sequence). DNA of the CDR3: TGTGCCAGCAGCTTCGGGACAGGGCACTACTCGAACGAGCAGTACTTC. Its translation is CASSFGTGHYSNEQYF. Drawing the rest from reference TRBV7-9 and TRBJ2-7, the complete variable domain is DTGVSQNPRHKITKRGQNVTFRCDPISEHNRLYWYRQTLGQGPEFLTYFQNEAQLEKSRLLSDRFSAERPKGSFSTLEIQRTEQGDSAMYLCASSFGTGHYSNEQYFGPGTRLTVT.

This clone occurred a few times. V gene TRBV2 combines with J gene TRBJ1-2; no clear D. Germline loops: CDR1 SNHLY, CDR2 FYNNEI. The CDR3 has 14 amino acids. Deletions cut 3 bases from V and 7 bases from J, with 15 bases between. CDR3 protein: CASSETGMLGGYTF. CDR3 DNA sequence: TGTGCCAGCAGTGAGACGGGGATGCTCGGTGGCTACACCTTC.

The table lists this clone with a few counts. The rearrangement joins TRBV7-9 to TRBJ2-1; TRBD2 matches 8 bases. V was clipped by 0 bases and J by 2 bases; unmatched bases: 6. Germline CDR1 is SEHNR and CDR2 is FQNEAQ (reference sequence). This CDR3 has 17 residues. CDR3 DNA: TGTGCCAGCAGCTTAGCGCTGGCGGGGGGACCCTACAATGAGCAGTTCTTC. Its translation: CASSLALAGGPYNEQFF.

This clone was seen more than once but under ten times. V is TRBV11-2 and J is TRBJ2-3, with a possible D match to TRBD2 (5 bases). Trimming took off 2 bases at V and 4 bases at J, with 7 bases between the two ends. The germline V gene encodes CDR1 SGHAT and CDR2 FQNNGV. The CDR3 has 13 residues. CDR3 in amino acids: CASSLRGADTQYF. The CDR3 coding sequence is TGTGCCAGCAGCTTACGGGGAGCAGATACGCAGTATTTT.

This chain connects TRBV2 to TRBJ2-1; no clear D. CDR3 size: 13 residues. CDR1 and CDR2 from the germline V gene are SNHLY and FYNNEI. V lost 7 bases to trimming and J lost 4 bases, with 11 bases between them. This CDR3 is CASTRGEYNEQFF. The CDR3 nucleotides read TGTGCCAGCACTCGTGGAGAATACAATGAGCAGTTCTTC. The full variable domain, its missing parts supplied by reference TRBV2 and TRBJ2-1, is EPEVTQTPSHQVTQMGQEVILRCVPISNHLYFYWYRQILGQKVEFLVSFYNNEISEKSEIFDDQFSVERPDGSNFTLKIRSTKLEDSAMYFCASTRGEYNEQFFGPGTRLTVL.

This clone was found a few times. The chain recombines TRBV19 with TRBJ2-5, with D perhaps TRBD1 (5 bases). Germline V gene data show CDR1 as LNHDA and CDR2 as SQIVND (reference sequence). V was cut by 3 bases and J by 1 base, with 9 bases left in between. This CDR3 contains 14 residues. This CDR3 is CASSMGQIQETQYF. The CDR3 DNA reads TGTGCCAGTAGTATGGGGCAGATCCAAGAGACCCAGTACTTC.

The chain links TRBV6-7 to TRBJ2-7; D is perhaps TRBD2 (8 bases). TRBV6-7 is known as an ORF, though its function is uncertain. The CDR3 runs to 17 residues. The V end lost 4 bases, the J end lost 5 bases, and 24 bases lay between the germline ends. The CDR3 reads CASSWGIAGQFVHEQYF. The CDR3 DNA follows: TGTGCCAGCAGTTGGGGCATAGCGGGACAGTTCGTCCACGAGCAGTACTTC.

The sample holds a few counts of this clone. The chain carries TRBV27 and TRBJ2-3, with a possible D match to TRBD2 (6 bases). The V gene's germline CDR1 is MNHEY and CDR2 SMNVEV (reference sequence). V lost 5 bases and J 4 bases, leaving 16 bases between the germline ends. This CDR3 is 15 amino acids long. This chain's CDR3 is CASSETAPGADTQYF. In DNA, the CDR3 is TGTGCCAGCAGTGAGACAGCTCCGGGAGCAGATACGCAGTATTTT.

The chain links TRBV27 to TRBJ2-1; weak D call: TRBD1 (6 bases). V lost 3 bases and J 7 bases, leaving 10 bases between the germline ends. Per the germline V gene, CDR1 is MNHEY and CDR2 is SMNVEV (reference sequence). The CDR3 runs 13 residues. Here the CDR3 DNA reads TGTGCCAGCAGTTTGCCACAGGGAAATGAGCAGTTCTTC. Its translation: CASSLPQGNEQFF.

The gene calls are TRBV30 and TRBJ1-2; D might be TRBD1 (6 bases). CDR3 length: 16 amino acids. Germline assignment: CDR1 GTSNPN and CDR2 SVGIG (reference sequence). V lost 7 bases, J lost 8 bases, and 29 bases lay in between. CDR3 sequence reads: CASDPRGSFSPAGYTF. Written as DNA, the CDR3 is TGTGCCTCCGATCCCAGGGGCAGCTTCTCGCCGGCGGGCTACACCTTC.

The chain employs TRBV6-6 and TRBJ1-5; 10 nucleotides match TRBD1. CDR3 length: 16 amino acids. V lost 5 bases, J lost 0 bases, and 4 bases stayed unmatched. Germline lookup yields CDR1 MNHNY and CDR2 SVGAGI (reference sequence). In DNA form, the CDR3 reads TGTGCCAGCAGTCACGGGACAGGGGATAGCAATCAGCCCCAGCATTTT. Encoded protein: CASSHGTGDSNQPQHF.

This clone was counted only a few times. The chain employs TRBV15 and TRBJ2-7, with D maybe TRBD2 (5 bases). Trimming shortened V by 0 bases and J by 0 bases, and 9 bases separated the two germline ends. Germline-derived CDR1 and CDR2 are LNHNV and YYDKDF (reference sequence). The CDR3 is 15 amino acids. The CDR3 is CATSRDPGISYEQYF. In DNA form, the CDR3 reads TGTGCCACCAGCAGAGACCCGGGGATCTCCTACGAGCAGTACTTC.

The chain employs TRBV12-5 and TRBJ2-1; TRBD1 aligns across 10 bases. V shed 5 bases and J 5 bases; nucleotides not matched to a gene: 6. CDR1 and CDR2 (germline): LGHNT, FRNRAP. This CDR3 is built from 15 residues. In DNA form, the CDR3 reads TGTGCTAGTGGTCCTGACAGGGGGCGGGACAATGAGCAGTTCTTC. This sequence encodes CASGPDRGRDNEQFF.

V and J are TRBV7-6 and TRBJ1-1; 11 bases align to TRBD1. CDR1 SGHVS and CDR2 FNYEAQ come from the germline V gene. CDR3 size: 17 residues. V shed 2 bases and J 4 bases; nucleotides not matched to a gene: 9. The CDR3 sequence: CASSLFGTGGTGTEAFF. CDR3 DNA: TGTGCCAGCAGCTTATTTGGGACAGGGGGTACCGGCACTGAAGCTTTCTTT.

This clone has more than one count but fewer than ten. This sequence joins TRBV5-1 and TRBJ2-7; the match to TRBD1 covers 8 bases. The CDR3 sequence is 15 residues long. Trimming at V came to 4 bases and at J to 9 bases, leaving 15 bases not matched to a gene. Germline assignment: CDR1 SGHRS and CDR2 YFSETQ. Here the CDR3 reads CASSQQPTDRVTQYF. CDR3 nucleotides: TGCGCCAGCAGCCAACAACCCACGGACAGGGTGACGCAGTACTTC.

The CDR3, as DNA: TGCGCCAGCAGCCATGGTCACGTATGGGGAGGGGGGTTGAACACAGATACGCAGTATTTT. It yields the protein CASSHGHVWGGGLNTDTQYF. V is TRBV4-1 and J is TRBJ2-3, with TRBD2 as a possible D gene (7 bases). Trimming stripped 3 bases from V and 2 bases from J, with 27 bases between. CDR3 length: 20 amino acids. The germline V gene encodes CDR1 MGHRA and CDR2 YSYEKL.

The chain joins TRBV4-3 to TRBJ2-1; 7 positions agree with TRBD2. V gave up 0 bases and J gave up 0 bases; unmatched junction bases: 8. CDR1 and CDR2 from the germline V gene are LGHNA and YSLEER. The CDR3 contains 18 residues. CDR3 region: CASSQDPTGGSSYNEQFF. The DNA for the CDR3 is TGCGCCAGCAGCCAAGACCCCACTGGCGGGAGCTCCTACAATGAGCAGTTCTTC.